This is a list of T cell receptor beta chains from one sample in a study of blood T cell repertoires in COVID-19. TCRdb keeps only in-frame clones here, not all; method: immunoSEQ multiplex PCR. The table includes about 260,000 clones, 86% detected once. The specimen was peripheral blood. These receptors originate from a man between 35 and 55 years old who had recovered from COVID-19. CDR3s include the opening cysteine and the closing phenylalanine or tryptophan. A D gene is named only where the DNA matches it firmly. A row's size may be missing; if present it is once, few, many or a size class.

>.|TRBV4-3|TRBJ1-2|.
CASSPSGGSYGYTF
TGCGCCAGCAGCCCTTCCGGGGGGTCCTATGGCTACACCTTC
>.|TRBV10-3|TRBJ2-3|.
CAISDHDSSTDTQYF
TGTGCCATCAGTGACCACGACAGTAGCACAGATACGCAGTATTTT
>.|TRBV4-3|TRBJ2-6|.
CASSPDAGSGANVLTF
TGCGCCAGCAGCCCGGATGCGGGCTCTGGGGCCAACGTCCTGACTTTC
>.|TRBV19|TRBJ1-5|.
CASSIGRVLGVGPQHF
TGTGCCAGTAGTATCGGGAGGGTATTAGGGGTTGGGCCCCAGCATTTT
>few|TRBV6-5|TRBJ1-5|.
CASSPRGLGPQHF
TGTGCCAGCAGTCCCAGGGGCCTGGGGCCCCAGCATTTT
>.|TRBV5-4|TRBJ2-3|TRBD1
CASSLTGASTDTQYF
TGTGCCAGCAGTTTGACAGGGGCAAGCACAGATACGCAGTATTTT
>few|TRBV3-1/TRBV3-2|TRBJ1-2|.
CASSLSLGRGAKVYGYTF
TGTGCCAGCAGCCTTTCCCTGGGGAGGGGGGCGAAAGTCTATGGCTACACCTTC
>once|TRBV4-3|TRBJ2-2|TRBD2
CASSRTRDSSGELFF
TGCGCCAGCAGCCGGACTAGGGACTCCAGCGGGGAGCTGTTTTTT
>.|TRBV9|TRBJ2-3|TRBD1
CASSGDRAPTDTQYF
TGTGCCAGCAGCGGGGACAGGGCCCCCACAGATACGCAGTATTTT
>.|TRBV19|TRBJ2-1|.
CASSIASKQFF
TGTGCCAGTAGTATCGCTAGTAAGCAGTTCTTC
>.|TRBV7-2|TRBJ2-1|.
CASSYGQLGFNEQFF
TGTGCCAGCAGTTATGGACAGTTAGGTTTCAATGAGCAGTTCTTC
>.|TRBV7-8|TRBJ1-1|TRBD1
CASSLEGQLGTEAFF
TGTGCCAGCAGCCTAGAGGGACAGTTGGGCACTGAAGCTTTCTTT
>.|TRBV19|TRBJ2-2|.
CASSIVLGGTGELFF
TGTGCCAGTAGTATCGTGTTAGGGGGCACCGGGGAGCTGTTTTTT
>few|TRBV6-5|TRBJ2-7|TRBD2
CASSKGLAGVNEQYF
TGTGCCAGCAGTAAGGGACTAGCGGGGGTGAACGAGCAGTACTTC
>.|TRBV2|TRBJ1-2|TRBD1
CASRGQNYGYTF
TGTGCCAGCAGGGGACAGAACTATGGCTACACCTTC
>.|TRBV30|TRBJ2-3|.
CAWSAPGDTQYF
TGTGCCTGGAGCGCCCCGGGGGATACGCAGTATTTT
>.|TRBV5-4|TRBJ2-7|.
CASSLAERGYEQYF
TGTGCCAGCAGCTTGGCCGAGCGAGGGTACGAGCAGTACTTC